The rows below give T cell receptor beta chains drawn from one sample of a study of cytomegalovirus exposure and HLA in healthy donors. Sequencing was performed with immunoSEQ multiplex PCR; in TCRdb, only in-frame clones are kept and a portion is missing. This table has about 180,000 clones, roughly 85% appearing once. The sample taken for sequencing was PBMCs. Source of these receptors: a woman in her thirties or forties in good health and CMV-seronegative. Each CDR3 is given with its conserved first and last residue. D genes are given only for firm matches. Expanded clones get a size class; other rows say once, few or many, or leave the size out.

cdr3_length,d_call,clone_size,v_call,j_call,cdr3_nt,cdr3_aa
19,TRBD1,-,TRBV5-6,TRBJ2-6,TGTGCCAGCAGCTGGGGACAGGGAGAAGGGGACTCTGGGGCCAACGTCCTGACTTTC,CASSWGQGEGDSGANVLTF
13,-,-,TRBV11-1,TRBJ2-5,TGTGCCAGCAGCACAGGGCAGGGGGAGACCCAGTACTTC,CASSTGQGETQYF
14,TRBD2,-,TRBV4-1,TRBJ2-7,TGCGCCAGCAGCCAAGAAGGGCGCGGGAGTGAGCAGTACTTC,CASSQEGRGSEQYF
15,-,-,TRBV9,TRBJ1-5,TGTGCCAGCAGCCCAGAAATGGACACCAATCAGCCCCAGCATTTT,CASSPEMDTNQPQHF
18,TRBD2,few,TRBV5-6,TRBJ2-7,TGTGCCAGCAGCTCTATATTAGGGACTAGCGGGAGGAACCACGAGCAGTACTTC,CASSSILGTSGRNHEQYF
15,TRBD2,-,TRBV6-6,TRBJ2-3,TGTGCCAGCAGACCGATCGCGGGAGTTTGGGATACGCAGTATTTT,CASRPIAGVWDTQYF
13,-,-,TRBV11-2,TRBJ2-5,TGTGCCAGCAGACCACAGGGTGCGGAGACCCAGTACTTC,CASRPQGAETQYF
15,TRBD1,-,TRBV19,TRBJ1-4,TGTGCCAGTAGTGAAGCCGGGACAGAGAATGAAAAACTGTTTTTT,CASSEAGTENEKLFF
15,TRBD1,-,TRBV27,TRBJ1-1,TGTGCCAGCACCTCCTGGAGGGGGCTGGAGACTGAAGCTTTCTTT,CASTSWRGLETEAFF
16,TRBD1,-,TRBV4-1,TRBJ2-7,TGCGCCAGCAGCCAAGCCTCGGACAGGGCGACCTACGAGCAGTACTTC,CASSQASDRATYEQYF
15,TRBD1,-,TRBV7-2,TRBJ2-4,TGTGCCAGCAGCTTAGACAGGGGAGCCAAAAACATTCAGTACTTC,CASSLDRGAKNIQYF
14,-,once,TRBV7-9,TRBJ1-4,TGTGCCAGCAGCTTAGACAGGGAAGGTGAAAAACTGTTTTTT,CASSLDREGEKLFF
12,-,-,TRBV7-2,TRBJ2-1,TGTGCCAGCAGCTTAATGAGTACTGAGCAGTTCTTC,CASSLMSTEQFF
16,TRBD1,-,TRBV18,TRBJ1-3,TGTGCCAGCTCACCAAGGGACAGGGGCTCTGGAAACACCATATATTTT,CASSPRDRGSGNTIYF
14,-,-,TRBV5-1,TRBJ1-5,TGCGCCAGCAGCTTGGCAGGGGTCGATCAGCCCCAGCATTTT,CASSLAGVDQPQHF
13,-,-,TRBV7-9,TRBJ1-1,TGTGCCAGCAGCTTCTCAGTGAACACTGAAGCTTTCTTT,CASSFSVNTEAFF
17,-,-,TRBV27,TRBJ2-2,TGTGCCAGCGGCCCCACCTCCGGACTCCCTGGTATCGGGGAGCTGTTTTTT,CASGPTSGLPGIGELFF
15,TRBD1,once,TRBV7-3,TRBJ1-5,TGTGCCAGCAGCTTGGATCAGGGGGCCGATCAGCCCCAGCATTTT,CASSLDQGADQPQHF
14,-,-,TRBV10-1,TRBJ1-1,TGCGCCAGCAGTGAAGAGGGAGTCGACACTGAAGCTTTCTTT,CASSEEGVDTEAFF
12,-,-,TRBV28,TRBJ1-2,TGTGCCAGCAGTTTCAGTACAGGGGGCTACACCTTC,CASSFSTGGYTF
13,-,-,TRBV7-2,TRBJ1-1,TGTGCCAGCAGATTAAAGGGGCTTGGTGAAGCTTTCTTT,CASRLKGLGEAFF
15,-,few,TRBV7-2,TRBJ2-7,TGTGCCAGCAGCTTGGGGAGGACAGGCCCCAACGAGCAGTACTTC,CASSLGRTGPNEQYF
12,TRBD1,-,TRBV10-3,TRBJ1-5,TGTGCCATCAGGGACAGGGATCAGCCCCAGCATTTT,CAIRDRDQPQHF
16,-,-,TRBV11-2,TRBJ1-5,TGTGCCAGCAGATCAATCAGAGGGTTTAGCAATCAGCCCCAGCATTTT,CASRSIRGFSNQPQHF
15,-,once,TRBV4-1,TRBJ2-7,TGCGCCGGCAGCCAAGAAGTACCACAGGCCTACGAGCAGTACTTC,CAGSQEVPQAYEQYF
13,-,-,TRBV7-9,TRBJ2-1,TGTGCCAGCAGCCCCCGCAGTTACAATGAGCAGTTCTTC,CASSPRSYNEQFF
15,-,once,TRBV12-2,TRBJ1-3,TGTGCAAGTCGGGGAAGGACAGACTCTGGAAACACCATATATTTT,CASRGRTDSGNTIYF
15,-,once,TRBV7-2,TRBJ1-2,TGTGCCAGCAGCTTAGTATCTACGTCCGAAGCACCCTACACCTTC,CASSLVSTSEAPYTF
13,-,-,TRBV7-9,TRBJ1-4,TGTGCCAGCAGCTTCGACAGGTTAGACAAACTGTTTTTT,CASSFDRLDKLFF
12,-,-,TRBV5-6,TRBJ1-4,TGTGCCAGCAGCCGGGCTAATGAAAAACTGTTTTTT,CASSRANEKLFF
15,TRBD1,-,TRBV5-1,TRBJ2-3,TGCGCCAGCAGCTTGACAGGGGGTAGCACAGATACGCAGTATTTT,CASSLTGGSTDTQYF
16,-,-,TRBV7-8,TRBJ2-2,TGTGCCAGCAGCTTAGAAGTCGACATCACCAATAGCGGGCTGTTTTTT,CASSLEVDITNSGLFF
15,-,-,TRBV7-2,TRBJ2-1,TGTGCCAGCAGCCAAAGGGGGAGCTCCTACAATGAGCAGTTCTTC,CASSQRGSSYNEQFF
16,-,-,TRBV5-1,TRBJ2-1,TGCGCCAGCAGCGGCGGCGGGGCGGCTACCTACAATGAGCAGTTCTTC,CASSGGGAATYNEQFF
12,-,-,TRBV5-6,TRBJ1-2,TGTGCCAGCAGCAGCGGAGAGTATGGCTACACCTTC,CASSSGEYGYTF
14,-,-,TRBV19,TRBJ2-4,TGTGCCAGTTCCCTCGGGGTAGCCAAAAACATTCAGTACTTC,CASSLGVAKNIQYF
14,-,-,TRBV9,TRBJ1-5,TGTGCCAGCAGCGTAGACGGGGGTAGACAGCCCCAGCATTTT,CASSVDGGRQPQHF
16,TRBD2,-,TRBV5-4,TRBJ2-1,TGTGCCAGCAGCGGGGGACTAGCGGGAGGTAGCAATGAGCAGTTCTTC,CASSGGLAGGSNEQFF
14,TRBD1,-,TRBV18,TRBJ1-2,TGTGCCAGCTCACCCAGAACAGGGGTACATGGCTACACCTTC,CASSPRTGVHGYTF
12,-,-,TRBV6-6,TRBJ1-4,TGTGCCAGCAGTTTGGCCCTGCAGGGACTGTTTTTT,CASSLALQGLFF
12,-,-,TRBV2,TRBJ2-7,TGTGCCAGCAGCGACAGCTCCTACGAGCAGTACTTC,CASSDSSYEQYF
14,-,few,TRBV4-1,TRBJ2-5,TGCGCCAGCAGCCAAGAACGAGGGTATGAGACCCAGTACTTC,CASSQERGYETQYF